This is a list of T cell receptor beta chains from one sample in a study of CD8+CD57+ T cells in acquired aplastic anemia. TCRdb used MiXCR to reprocess the reads, holding one entry per CDR3 protein. The sample shows a few hundred thousand distinct CDR3 sequences, about a third of them seen only once. Sequences were obtained from sorted CD4+, CD8+, or CD8+CD57+ T cells (not recorded which) from PBMCs. These receptors were collected from a human donor with aplastic anemia. CDR3s include the opening cysteine and the closing phenylalanine or tryptophan. D genes are given only for firm matches.

j_call: TRBJ2-7
v_call: TRBV28
d_call: .
cdr3_aa: CASTTGHEQYF

j_call: TRBJ1-2
v_call: TRBV19
d_call: .
cdr3_aa: CASSMGGYGYTF

j_call: TRBJ2-5
v_call: TRBV24-1
d_call: .
cdr3_aa: CATSDLSTTGTETQYF

j_call: TRBJ1-1
v_call: TRBV29-1
d_call: TRBD1
cdr3_aa: CSVVQGVSYTEAFF

j_call: TRBJ2-4
v_call: TRBV24-1
d_call: TRBD2
cdr3_aa: CATSGVAGLAKNIQYF

j_call: TRBJ1-6
v_call: TRBV5-1
d_call: .
cdr3_aa: CASSLIPDNSLLHF

j_call: TRBJ2-3
v_call: TRBV24-1
d_call: TRBD2
cdr3_aa: CASSAQLAGGPDTQYF

j_call: TRBJ1-1
v_call: TRBV2
d_call: .
cdr3_aa: CASSETRDKRAFF

j_call: TRBJ1-6
v_call: TRBV20-1
d_call: .
cdr3_aa: CSARDPDWGDYNSPLHF

j_call: TRBJ1-5
v_call: TRBV9
d_call: .
cdr3_aa: CASSSEGHQPQHF

j_call: TRBJ2-7
v_call: TRBV10-3
d_call: .
cdr3_aa: CALRPGGSRYEQYF

j_call: TRBJ2-7
v_call: TRBV20-1
d_call: TRBD1
cdr3_aa: CSAGQGYEQYF